Following are 14 T cell receptor beta chains from one sample sequenced in a study of beta chain features in type 1 diabetes. Study-wide points: Patients with Type 1 diabetes showed moderately but significantly shorter TCRB CDR3s in all four CD4+ subsets.

Expressed TCRB transcripts were sequenced after all isolated RNA was converted to cDNA. Clones were sequenced by immunoSEQ multiplex PCR, and TCRdb holds only the in-frame ones, with some missing. The table has about 700,000 clones, around an eighth seen once. The antigens of these receptors remain unknown. The specimen sequenced was naive CD4+ T cells from blood. The receptors derive from a young man with type 1 diabetes.

The chain carries TRBV7-9 and TRBJ1-1; 8 nucleotides line up with TRBD1. The V segment lost 1 base and the J segment 5 bases; nucleotides outside the gene matches: 9. The germline V gene encodes CDR1 SEHNR and CDR2 FQNEAQ (reference sequence). The CDR3 extends over 16 amino acids. Here the CDR3 DNA reads TGTGCCAGCAGCTTAGACCCTGGACAGGGTTGGACTGAAGCTTTCTTT. Amino acids: CASSLDPGQGWTEAFF.

The rearrangement links TRBV7-9 to TRBJ2-3; 8 bases are shared with TRBD2. The ends lost 2 bases at V and 2 bases at J; junction bases unmatched: 6. The germline CDR1 and CDR2 sequences are SEHNR and FQNEAQ (reference sequence). The CDR3 sequence is 16 residues long. The DNA of the CDR3 is TGTGCCAGCAGCTTAACCCTAGCGGGTACCACAGATACGCAGTATTTT. The encoded protein is CASSLTLAGTTDTQYF.

This clone appeared a single time. The V and J genes are TRBV7-8 and TRBJ1-6; D not resolved. The CDR3 covers 14 residues. Between the trimmed V and J ends, which lost 5 bases and 5 bases, there was a span of 10 bases. Germline loops: CDR1 SGHVS, CDR2 FQNEAQ. CDR3 bases: TGTGCCAGCAGCCCCCTCGAGGATAATTCACCCCTCCACTTT. Translated, it gives CASSPLEDNSPLHF.

In this sample, this clone turned up a few times. The chain combines TRBV5-6 with TRBJ2-3, with TRBD2 matching 10 bases. The CDR3 length is 18 residues. V lost 0 bases and J lost 0; bases outside the gene matches: 7. Germline V gene data show CDR1 as SGHDT and CDR2 as YYEEEE. The CDR3 DNA reads TGTGCCAGCAGCTTGGTGCTAGCGGGGGAACATAGCACAGATACGCAGTATTTT. Translating gives CASSLVLAGEHSTDTQYF.

Comments on this clone: Other nucleotide sequences from this sample produce the same CDR3. The V and J genes are TRBV30 and TRBJ2-1; possible D gene TRBD2, 6 bases. V lost 4 bases, J lost 0 bases, and 10 bases lay in between. This CDR3 contains 14 residues. The V gene's germline CDR1 is GTSNPN and CDR2 SVGIG (reference sequence). This CDR3 reads CAWTGGSSYNEQFF. DNA of the CDR3: TGTGCCTGGACTGGAGGGAGCTCCTACAATGAGCAGTTCTTC. Together with reference TRBV30 and TRBJ2-1, the CDR3 gives the full variable domain: SQTIHQWPATLVQPVGSPLSLECTVEGTSNPNLYWYRQAAGRGLQLLFYSVGIGQISSEVPQNLSASRPQDRQFILSSKKLLLSDSGFYLCAWTGGSSYNEQFFGPGTRLTVL.

The rearrangement links TRBV13 to TRBJ2-2; either TRBD1 or TRBD2 may supply D (5 bases each). CDR1 is PRHDT, CDR2 FYEKMQ, per germline (reference sequence). This CDR3 contains 14 residues. The V and J ends lost 5 bases and 6 bases respectively, with 13 bases between them. This CDR3 reads CASSTRGRAGELFF. DNA of the CDR3: TGTGCCAGCAGCACCCGGGGCAGGGCCGGGGAGCTGTTTTTT.

This clone was recorded a few times. The V and J genes are TRBV30 and TRBJ1-1; D is unclear. Germline V gives CDR1 GTSNPN, CDR2 SVGIG (reference sequence). Trimming left V 2 bases short and J 1 base short, with 8 bases between. The CDR3 spans 13 residues. Here the CDR3 DNA reads TGTGCCTGGAGTCACCAGCAGAACACTGAAGCTTTCTTT. Its protein is CAWSHQQNTEAFF.

The rearrangement links TRBV27 to TRBJ1-6; D is unclear. The germline V gene encodes CDR1 MNHEY and CDR2 SMNVEV (reference sequence). The CDR3 is 15 residues long. V was trimmed by 8 bases and J by 10 bases, leaving 21 bases between them. CDR3 nucleotide sequence: TGTGCCAGCTCCCTCCGCGTGCTCGGTAGCTCACCCCTCCACTTT. Its translation: CASSLRVLGSSPLHF.

This clone occurred a few times. The V gene is TRBV7-9, the J gene TRBJ1-4, with D unclear. V lost 5 bases to trimming and J lost 7 bases, with 14 bases between them. The CDR3 loop spans 14 amino acids. From germline, CDR1 is SEHNR and CDR2 FQNEAQ (reference sequence). CDR3 DNA: TGTGCCAGCAGCCTCTATGGCATCTCTGAAAAACTGTTTTTT. It codes for CASSLYGISEKLFF.

The chain links TRBV27 to TRBJ1-5; a weak D match, TRBD1 (6 bases). The CDR3 sequence is 14 residues long. Germline V gene sequence: CDR1 MNHEY, CDR2 SMNVEV (reference sequence). Trimming cost V 5 bases and J 7 bases, with 15 bases left between them. As DNA, the CDR3 is TGTGCCAGCAGTCTCCAGGGGTTAGGGCAGCCCCAGCATTTT. Its translation: CASSLQGLGQPQHF.

This chain joins TRBV7-7 and TRBJ1-4; no definite D call. This CDR3 is 13 amino acids long. V shed 0 bases and J shed 8 bases, with 7 bases lying between them. From germline, CDR1 is SSHAT and CDR2 FNYEAQ (reference sequence). CDR3 sequence: CASSLAGREKLFF. CDR3 nucleotides: TGTGCCAGCAGCTTAGCGGGCAGGGAAAAACTGTTTTTT.

There are a few counts of this clone. V gene TRBV27 combines with J gene TRBJ2-7; 8 nucleotides line up with TRBD2. The CDR3 has 15 residues. Germline CDR1 and CDR2: MNHEY and SMNVEV (reference sequence). V trimming: 4 bases; J trimming: 3 bases; junction bases outside the gene matches: 8. The CDR3 sequence: CASSSVGGGHYEQYF. CDR3 bases: TGTGCCAGCAGTTCGGTCGGGGGGGGGCACTACGAGCAGTACTTC.

V is TRBV13 and J is TRBJ1-2, with TRBD1 matching over 9 bases. The germline V gene has CDR1 PRHDT and CDR2 FYEKMQ (reference sequence). J lost 8 bases, V lost 3 bases, and 10 bases had no gene match. The CDR3 runs to 15 residues. Written as DNA, the CDR3 is TGTGCCAGCAGCTTCACAGGGGGACAGGGAAGGGGCTACACCTTC. It translates to CASSFTGGQGRGYTF.

In this sample, this clone turned up a few times. Additional DNA sequences in this sample encode the identical CDR3. This chain joins TRBV13 and TRBJ2-7, with D unclear. Germline CDR1 is PRHDT and CDR2 is FYEKMQ (reference sequence). Trimming stripped 2 bases from V and 0 bases from J, with 8 bases between. The CDR3 is made up of 14 amino acids. CDR3 protein: CASSLTGFSYEQYF. The DNA for the CDR3 is TGTGCCAGCAGCTTAACGGGCTTCTCCTACGAGCAGTACTTC. Supplemented by reference TRBV13 and TRBJ2-7, the full variable domain reads AAGVIQSPRHLIKEKRETATLKCYPIPRHDTVYWYQQGPGQDPQFLISFYEKMQSDKGSIPDRFSAQQFSDYHSELNMSSLELGDSALYFCASSLTGFSYEQYFGPGTRLTVT.